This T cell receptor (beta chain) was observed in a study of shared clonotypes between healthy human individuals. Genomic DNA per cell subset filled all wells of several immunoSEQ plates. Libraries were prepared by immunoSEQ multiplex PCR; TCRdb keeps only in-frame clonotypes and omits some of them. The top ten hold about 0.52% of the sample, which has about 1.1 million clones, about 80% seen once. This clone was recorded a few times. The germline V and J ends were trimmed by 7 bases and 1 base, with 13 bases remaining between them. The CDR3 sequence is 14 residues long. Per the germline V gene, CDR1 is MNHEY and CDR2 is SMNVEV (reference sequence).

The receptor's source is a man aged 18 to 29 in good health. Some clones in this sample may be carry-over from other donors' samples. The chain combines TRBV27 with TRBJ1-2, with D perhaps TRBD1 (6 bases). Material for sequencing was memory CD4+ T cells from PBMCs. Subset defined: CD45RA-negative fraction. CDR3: CASKNMDSNYGYTF. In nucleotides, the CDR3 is TGTGCCAGCAAGAATATGGACAGTAACTATGGCTACACCTTC.